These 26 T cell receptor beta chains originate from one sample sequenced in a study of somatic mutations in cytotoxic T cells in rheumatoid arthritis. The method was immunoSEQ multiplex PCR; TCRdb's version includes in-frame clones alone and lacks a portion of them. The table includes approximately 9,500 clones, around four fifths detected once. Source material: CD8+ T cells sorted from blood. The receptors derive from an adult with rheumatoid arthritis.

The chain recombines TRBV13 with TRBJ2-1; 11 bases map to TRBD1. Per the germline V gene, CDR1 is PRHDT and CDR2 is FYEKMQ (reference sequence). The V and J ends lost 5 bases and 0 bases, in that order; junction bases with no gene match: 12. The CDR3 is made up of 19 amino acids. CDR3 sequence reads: CASSGQGAGPFGSYNEQFF. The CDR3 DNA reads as TGTGCCAGCAGCGGACAGGGGGCTGGCCCTTTCGGCTCCTACAATGAGCAGTTCTTC. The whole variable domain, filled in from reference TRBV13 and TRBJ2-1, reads AAGVIQSPRHLIKEKRETATLKCYPIPRHDTVYWYQQGPGQDPQFLISFYEKMQSDKGSIPDRFSAQQFSDYHSELNMSSLELGDSALYFCASSGQGAGPFGSYNEQFFGPGTRLTVL.

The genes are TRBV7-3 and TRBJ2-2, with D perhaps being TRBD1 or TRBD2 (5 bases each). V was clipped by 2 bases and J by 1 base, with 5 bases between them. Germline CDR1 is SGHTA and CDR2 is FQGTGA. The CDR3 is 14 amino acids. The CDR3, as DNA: TGTGCCAGCAGCTTAGGGGGGAACACCGGGGAGCTGTTTTTT. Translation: CASSLGGNTGELFF.

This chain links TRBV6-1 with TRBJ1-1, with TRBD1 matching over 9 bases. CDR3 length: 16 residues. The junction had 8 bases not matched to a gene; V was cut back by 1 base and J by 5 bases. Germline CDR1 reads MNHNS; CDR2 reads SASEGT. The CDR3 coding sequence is TGTGCCAGCAGTGAAGTTGGGACAGGGAGAAGGACTGAAGCTTTCTTT. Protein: CASSEVGTGRRTEAFF.

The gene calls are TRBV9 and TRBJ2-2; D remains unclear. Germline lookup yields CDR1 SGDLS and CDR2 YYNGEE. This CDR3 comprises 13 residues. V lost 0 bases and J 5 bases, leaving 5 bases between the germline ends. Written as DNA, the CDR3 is TGTGCCAGCAGCGTAGATGGGACCGGGGAGCTGTTTTTT. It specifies CASSVDGTGELFF.

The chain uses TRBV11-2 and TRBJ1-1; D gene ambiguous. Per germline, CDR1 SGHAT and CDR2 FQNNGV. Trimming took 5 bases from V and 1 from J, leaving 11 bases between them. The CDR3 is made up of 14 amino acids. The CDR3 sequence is CASSLPTGNTEAFF. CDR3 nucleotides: TGTGCCAGCAGCCTACCAACCGGGAACACTGAAGCTTTCTTT.

CDR3: CASSWYRGASYEQYF. The CDR3 region has the DNA TGTGCCAGCAGCTGGTACAGGGGTGCCTCCTACGAGCAGTACTTC. The chain has TRBV7-2 and TRBJ2-7; 7 bases map to TRBD1. With V trimmed by 4 bases and J by 0 bases, 6 bases remained unmatched. The length of the CDR3 is 15 residues. Germline CDR1 is SGHTA and CDR2 is FQGNSA.

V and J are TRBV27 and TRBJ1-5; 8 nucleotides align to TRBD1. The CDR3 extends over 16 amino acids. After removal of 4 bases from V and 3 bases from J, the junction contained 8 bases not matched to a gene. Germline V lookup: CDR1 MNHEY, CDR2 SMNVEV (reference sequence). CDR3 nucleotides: TGTGCCAGCAGTTCCGGACAGGGTGGATACAATCAGCCCCAGCATTTT. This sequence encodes CASSSGQGGYNQPQHF.

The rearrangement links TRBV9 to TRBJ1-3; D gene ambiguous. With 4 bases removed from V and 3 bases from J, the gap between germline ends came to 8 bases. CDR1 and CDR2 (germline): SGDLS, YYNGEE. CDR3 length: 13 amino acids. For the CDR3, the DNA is TGTGCCAGCAGCCCTCGGGGTGGAAACACCATATATTTT. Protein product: CASSPRGGNTIYF.

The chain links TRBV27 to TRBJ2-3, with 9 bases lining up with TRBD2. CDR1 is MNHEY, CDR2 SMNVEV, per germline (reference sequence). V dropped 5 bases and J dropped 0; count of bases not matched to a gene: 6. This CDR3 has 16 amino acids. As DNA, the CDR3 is TGTGCCAGCAGTCTCGCGACTAGCGGAAGCACAGATACGCAGTATTTT. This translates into CASSLATSGSTDTQYF.

The CDR3 nucleotides are TGCGCCAGCAGCTTGCAGGGAGACTATGGCTACACCTTC. This translates into CASSLQGDYGYTF. This rearrangement joins TRBV5-1 to TRBJ1-2; tentatively, D is TRBD1 (5 bases). The length of the CDR3 is 13 residues. Germline V gene lookup returns CDR1 SGHRS and CDR2 YFSETQ. The V end was cut by 1 base, the J end by 3 bases, with 7 bases between. The variable domain in full, completed from reference TRBV5-1 and TRBJ1-2, reads KAGVTQTPRYLIKTRGQQVTLSCSPISGHRSVSWYQQTPGQGLQFLFEYFSETQRNKGNFPGRFSGRQFSNSRSEMNVSTLELGDSALYLCASSLQGDYGYTFGSGTRLTVV.

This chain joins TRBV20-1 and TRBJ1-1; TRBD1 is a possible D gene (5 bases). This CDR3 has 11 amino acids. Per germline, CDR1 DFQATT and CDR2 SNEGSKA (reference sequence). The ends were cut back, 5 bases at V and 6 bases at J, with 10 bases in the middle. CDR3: CSALWGPEAFF. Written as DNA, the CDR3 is TGCAGTGCTCTGTGGGGACCTGAAGCTTTCTTT.

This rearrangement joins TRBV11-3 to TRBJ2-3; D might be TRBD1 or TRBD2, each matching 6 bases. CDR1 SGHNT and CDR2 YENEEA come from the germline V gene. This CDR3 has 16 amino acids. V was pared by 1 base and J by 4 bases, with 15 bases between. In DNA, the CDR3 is TGTGCCAGCAGCTTAGGGGCCCGGGGGCCCCCAGATACGCAGTATTTT. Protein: CASSLGARGPPDTQYF.

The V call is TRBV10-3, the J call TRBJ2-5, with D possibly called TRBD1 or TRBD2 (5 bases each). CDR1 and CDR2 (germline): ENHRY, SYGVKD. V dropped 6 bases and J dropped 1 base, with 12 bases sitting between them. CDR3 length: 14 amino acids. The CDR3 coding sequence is TGTGCCATCAGCCAGGGACCGCTCCAAGAGACCCAGTACTTC. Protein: CAISQGPLQETQYF.

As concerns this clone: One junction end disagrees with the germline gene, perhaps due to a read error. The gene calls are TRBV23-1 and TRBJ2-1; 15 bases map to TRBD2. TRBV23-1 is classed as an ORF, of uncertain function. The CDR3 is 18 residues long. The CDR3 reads CAGSQLGLAGGPETEQFF. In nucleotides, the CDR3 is TGCGCCGGCAGTCAATTGGGACTAGCGGGAGGCCCGGAGACTGAGCAGTTCTTC.

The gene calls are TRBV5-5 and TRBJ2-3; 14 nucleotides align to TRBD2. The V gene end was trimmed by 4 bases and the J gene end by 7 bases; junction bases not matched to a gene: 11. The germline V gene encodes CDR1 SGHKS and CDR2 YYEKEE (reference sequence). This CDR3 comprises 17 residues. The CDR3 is CASSGQTGTSGRYTQYF. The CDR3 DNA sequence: TGTGCCAGCAGCGGACAAACCGGGACTAGCGGGAGATATACGCAGTATTTT.

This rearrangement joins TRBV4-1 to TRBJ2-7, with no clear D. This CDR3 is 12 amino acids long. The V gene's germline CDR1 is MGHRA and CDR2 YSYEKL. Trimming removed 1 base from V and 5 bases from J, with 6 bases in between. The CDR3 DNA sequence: TGCGCCAGCAGCCAAGGGACGAACGAGCAGTACTTC. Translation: CASSQGTNEQYF.

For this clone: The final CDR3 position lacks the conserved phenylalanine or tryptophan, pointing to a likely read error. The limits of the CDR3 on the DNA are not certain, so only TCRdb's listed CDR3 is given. The CDR3 loop is CASSLGPALVSL. This chain connects TRBV7-9 to TRBJ2-7. From its first to its last residue, the CDR3 has 12 amino acids. Germline CDR1 and CDR2: SEHNR and FQNEAQ (reference sequence).

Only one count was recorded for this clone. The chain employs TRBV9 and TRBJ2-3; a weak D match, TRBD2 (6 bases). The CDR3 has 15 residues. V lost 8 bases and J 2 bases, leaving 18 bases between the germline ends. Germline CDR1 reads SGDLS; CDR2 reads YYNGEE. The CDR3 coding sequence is TGTGCCAGTAGGCCGGGACGGACTAACACAGATACGCAGTATTTT. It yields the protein CASRPGRTNTDTQYF. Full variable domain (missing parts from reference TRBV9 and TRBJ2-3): DSGVTQTPKHLITATGQRVTLRCSPRSGDLSVYWYQQSLDQGLQFLIQYYNGEERAKGNILERFSAQQFPDLHSELNLSSLELGDSALYFCASRPGRTNTDTQYFGPGTRLTVL.

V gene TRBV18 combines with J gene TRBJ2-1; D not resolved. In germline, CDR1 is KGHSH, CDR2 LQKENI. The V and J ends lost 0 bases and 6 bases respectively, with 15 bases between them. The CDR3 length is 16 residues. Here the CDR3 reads CASSPPSAPDFNEQFF. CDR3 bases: TGTGCCAGCTCACCACCGTCAGCGCCTGACTTCAATGAGCAGTTCTTC.

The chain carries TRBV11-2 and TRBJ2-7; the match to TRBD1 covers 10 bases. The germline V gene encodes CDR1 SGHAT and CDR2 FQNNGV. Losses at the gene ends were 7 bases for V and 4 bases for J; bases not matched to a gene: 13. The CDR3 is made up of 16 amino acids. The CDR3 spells CASNAAGTGAKYEQYF. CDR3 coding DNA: TGTGCCAGCAACGCCGCCGGGACAGGGGCTAAGTACGAGCAGTACTTC. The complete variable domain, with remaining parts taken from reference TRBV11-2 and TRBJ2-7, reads EAGVAQSPRYKIIEKRQSVAFWCNPISGHATLYWYQQILGQGPKLLIQFQNNGVVDDSQLPKDRFSAERLKGVDSTLKIQPAKLEDSAVYLCASNAAGTGAKYEQYFGPGTRLTVT.

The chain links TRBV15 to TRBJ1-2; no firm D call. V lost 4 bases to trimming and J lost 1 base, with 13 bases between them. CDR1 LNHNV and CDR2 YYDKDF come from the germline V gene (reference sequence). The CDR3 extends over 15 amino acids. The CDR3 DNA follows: TGTGCCACCAGCAATGGGTGGGGAGATAACTATGGCTACACCTTC. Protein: CATSNGWGDNYGYTF.

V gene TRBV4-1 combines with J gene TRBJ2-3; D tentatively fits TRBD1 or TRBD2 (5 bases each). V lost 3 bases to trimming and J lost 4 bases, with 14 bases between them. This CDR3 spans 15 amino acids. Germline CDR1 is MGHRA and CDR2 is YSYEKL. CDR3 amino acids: CASSQGTPRADTQYF. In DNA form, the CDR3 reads TGCGCCAGCAGCCAGGGGACCCCCCGGGCAGATACGCAGTATTTT.

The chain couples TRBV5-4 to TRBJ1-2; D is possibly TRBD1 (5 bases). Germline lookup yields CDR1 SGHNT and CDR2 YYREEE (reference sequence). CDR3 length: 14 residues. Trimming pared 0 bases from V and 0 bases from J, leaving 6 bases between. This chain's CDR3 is CASSLGGPNYGYTF. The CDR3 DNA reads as TGTGCCAGCAGCTTGGGGGGCCCTAACTATGGCTACACCTTC.

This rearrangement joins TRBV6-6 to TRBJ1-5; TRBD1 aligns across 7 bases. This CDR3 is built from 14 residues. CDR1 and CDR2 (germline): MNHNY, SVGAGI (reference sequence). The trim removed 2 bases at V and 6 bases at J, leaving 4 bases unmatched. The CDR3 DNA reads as TGTGCCAGCAGTTACGGTTCAGGGGGTCAGCCCCAGCATTTT. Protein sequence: CASSYGSGGQPQHF.

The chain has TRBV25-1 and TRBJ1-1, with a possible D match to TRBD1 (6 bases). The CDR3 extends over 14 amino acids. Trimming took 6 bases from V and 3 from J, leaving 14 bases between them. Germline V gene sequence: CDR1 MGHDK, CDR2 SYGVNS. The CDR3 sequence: CASRQQGADTEAFF. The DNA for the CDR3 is TGTGCCAGCAGACAACAGGGTGCGGACACTGAAGCTTTCTTT.

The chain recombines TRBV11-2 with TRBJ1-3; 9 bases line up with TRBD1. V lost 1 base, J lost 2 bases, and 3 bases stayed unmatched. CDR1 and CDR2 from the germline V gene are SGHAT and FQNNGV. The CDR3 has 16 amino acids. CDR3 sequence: CASSLVGTGTGNTIYF. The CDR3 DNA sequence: TGTGCCAGCAGCTTAGTCGGGACAGGGACTGGAAACACCATATATTTT. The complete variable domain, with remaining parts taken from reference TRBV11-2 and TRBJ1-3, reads EAGVAQSPRYKIIEKRQSVAFWCNPISGHATLYWYQQILGQGPKLLIQFQNNGVVDDSQLPKDRFSAERLKGVDSTLKIQPAKLEDSAVYLCASSLVGTGTGNTIYFGEGSWLTVV.